This T cell receptor (beta chain) appears in the sequencing data of a study of blood T cell repertoires in COVID-19. V gave up 1 base and J gave up 9 bases; unmatched junction bases: 7. Germline V lookup: CDR1 SGDLS, CDR2 YYNGEE. The CDR3 runs to 14 residues. The protocol was immunoSEQ multiplex PCR, while the TCRdb copy is restricted to in-frame clones and leaves out a portion. The data hold under 200,000 clones, with around four fifths observed a single time. Enrolled through a virtual design, the participants were between 18 and 89 years of age and came from about two dozen US areas. The clonotype originates from a woman aged 45-65 years who had recovered from COVID-19. The J gene is TRBJ2-1, the V gene TRBV9; 7 bases line up with TRBD1. The specimen sequenced was PBMCs or T cells enriched from blood (not recorded which). CDR3 sequence (DNA): TGTGCCAGCAGCGTATCCAGGGGGTTTAGTGAGCAGTTCTTC. Protein product: CASSVSRGFSEQFF.